These T cell receptor beta chains were read from a single sample in a study of identical twins. From the 5' RACE reads, TCRdb called clonotypes with MiXCR, one entry per CDR3 protein. The sample has hundreds of thousands of distinct CDR3 sequences; about 20% are singletons. This sample was shared with a second study, whose subject was T cells expressing NK-cell markers.

The sequenced sample consisted of PBMCs. These receptor sequences come from a woman aged 18-30 years in good health. CDR3s include the opening cysteine and the closing phenylalanine or tryptophan. D genes are given only for firm matches. Not all rows give a size; the values are once, few, many and, for expanded clones, a class.

abundance	j_gene	len	v_gene	d_gene	CDR3nt	CDR3aa
few	TRBJ1-6	16	TRBV4-3	-	TGCGCCAGCAGCCAGGCCCTTTCAGGGGTAAATTCACCCCTCCACTTT	CASSQALSGVNSPLHF
-	TRBJ2-7	13	TRBV27	-	TGTGCCAGCAGTCGGGACAAGACATACGAGCAGTACTTC	CASSRDKTYEQYF
-	TRBJ2-5	14	TRBV5-1	-	TGCGCCAGCAGCTCCTGGACTGCCCAAGAGACCCAGTACTTC	CASSSWTAQETQYF
few	TRBJ2-1	14	TRBV7-9	-	TGTGCCAGCAGCTTACCCGCGGGGTACAATGAGCAGTTCTTC	CASSLPAGYNEQFF
few	TRBJ2-1	17	TRBV7-9	TRBD2	TGTGCCAGCAGCTTCCCACGACTAGCGGCTTCCTACAATGAGCAGTTCTTC	CASSFPRLAASYNEQFF
few	TRBJ2-7	15	TRBV7-2	-	TGTGCCAGCAGCCCTGGGACGCTTGGTCCTCTCGAGCAGTACTTC	CASSPGTLGPLEQYF
-	TRBJ1-2	14	TRBV7-9	-	TGTGCCAGCAGCTCTCCGGGACGGCTCTATGGCTACACCTTC	CASSSPGRLYGYTF
few	TRBJ1-1	12	TRBV6-5	-	TGTGCCAGCCCAAGGGTCGGGACTGGAGCTTTCTTT	CASPRVGTGAFF
-	TRBJ2-2	15	TRBV20-1	-	TGCAGTGCTAGAGCCCCGGGACGCTACACCGGGGAGCTGTTTTTT	CSARAPGRYTGELFF
-	TRBJ2-7	11	TRBV28	-	TGTGCCAGCATTTTCAGACACGAGCAGTACTTC	CASIFRHEQYF
-	TRBJ2-7	14	TRBV20-1	TRBD2	TGCAGTGCTCCCGGGCGGGAGGGGATCGGGGAGCAGTACTTC	CSAPGREGIGEQYF
few	TRBJ2-7	14	TRBV5-1	-	TGCGCCAGCAGAGTAGAAGGGGGATCCTACGAGCAGTACTTC	CASRVEGGSYEQYF
-	TRBJ2-7	19	TRBV10-3	TRBD2	TGTGCCATCAGTGAGTCGTTGACCGATAATAGCGGGAGGGCCGGCGAGCAGTACTTC	CAISESLTDNSGRAGEQYF
-	TRBJ2-7	13	TRBV6-1	-	TGTGCCAGCATTGGGCCGAAGAGCAACGAGCAGTACTTC	CASIGPKSNEQYF
many	TRBJ2-3	22	TRBV20-1	TRBD2	TGCAGTGCTAGAGGAACCCCGACTACGACTAGCGGGAGGGCCTATAACACAGATACGCAGTATTTT	CSARGTPTTTSGRAYNTDTQYF
few	TRBJ2-7	15	TRBV20-1	-	TGCAGTGCTAGAGAGGCTCTCTCCTGGTCCTACGAGCAGTACTTC	CSAREALSWSYEQYF
-	TRBJ2-7	15	TRBV6-2/TRBV6-3	-	TGTGCCAGCAGGCCCGGGGCTAGGAGCTCCTACGAGCAGTACTTC	CASRPGARSSYEQYF
few	TRBJ2-7	15	TRBV11-3	TRBD1	TGTGCCAGCAGCTTAGCGGGACAGCATAACTACGAGCAGTACTTC	CASSLAGQHNYEQYF
-	TRBJ2-3	19	TRBV3-1	TRBD1	TGTGCCAGCAGCCACCTCTCTGGGACAGGGGATAAAGGCGCTGATACGCAGTATTTT	CASSHLSGTGDKGADTQYF
-	TRBJ1-5	13	TRBV7-9	-	TGTGCCAGCAGCTGGGGTTTTAATCAGCCCCAGCATTTT	CASSWGFNQPQHF
-	TRBJ2-5	12	TRBV5-5	-	TGTGCCAGCACCTTGAGGGGAGAGACCCAGTACTTC	CASTLRGETQYF
-	TRBJ2-7	15	TRBV4-3	TRBD1	TGCGCCAGCAGCCAAGGGACAGGGGTTGCCTACGAGCAGTACTTC	CASSQGTGVAYEQYF
-	TRBJ2-3	11	TRBV10-2	TRBD1	TGCGCCAGCGGGGGACAGGGGAAGCAGTATTTT	CASGGQGKQYF
-	TRBJ1-4	14	TRBV18	-	TGTGCCAGCTCACCACCCCCCATGGGTGAAAAACTGTTTTTT	CASSPPPMGEKLFF
-	TRBJ2-3	14	TRBV30	-	TGTGCCATCAGCCTCGGGGGTGGCACAGATACGCAGTATTTT	CAISLGGGTDTQYF
-	TRBJ2-3	13	TRBV5-1	-	TGCGCCAGCAGCGAGGGAAGCACAGATACGCAGTATTTT	CASSEGSTDTQYF
-	TRBJ2-7	14	TRBV5-6	-	TGTGCCAGCAGCTTGGGCAGGTCCCTCGACGAGCAGTACTTC	CASSLGRSLDEQYF
few	TRBJ2-7	13	TRBV18	TRBD1	TGTGCCAGCTCAGGGACAGGAGTCTACGAGCAGTACTTC	CASSGTGVYEQYF
few	TRBJ2-7	13	TRBV25-1	TRBD1	TGTGCCAGCAGTCCCGCGACAGGGAACGAGCAGTACTTC	CASSPATGNEQYF
few	TRBJ2-2	15	TRBV18	-	TGTGCCAGCTCACCATTGGGGGCGAACACCGGGGAGCTGTTTTTT	CASSPLGANTGELFF
few	TRBJ2-1	16	TRBV6-5	-	TGTGCCAGCAGTTACGGGTCCAGGAGCTCCTACAATGAGCAGTTCTTC	CASSYGSRSSYNEQFF
few	TRBJ1-5	14	TRBV6-5	-	TGTGCCAGCAGTTACTCCGGAGTAAATCAGCCCCAGCATTTT	CASSYSGVNQPQHF
-	TRBJ2-1	15	TRBV6-2/TRBV6-3	TRBD2	TGTGCCAGCACCCGACCTAGCGGGAGGGGGGGTGAGCAGTTCTTC	CASTRPSGRGGEQFF
few	TRBJ2-5	13	TRBV12-3/TRBV12-4	-	TGTGCCAGTGCGCTGGGCGAGGGAGAGACCCAGTACTTC	CASALGEGETQYF
-	TRBJ2-7	13	TRBV7-9	TRBD1	TGTGCCAGCAGCCGGGGACAGGTTGACGAGCAGTACTTC	CASSRGQVDEQYF
-	TRBJ2-3	14	TRBV5-1	TRBD1	TGCGCCAGCAGCGATGACAGGGCGGGAGATACGCAGTATTTT	CASSDDRAGDTQYF
many	TRBJ2-3	15	TRBV12-3/TRBV12-4	-	TGTGCCAGCAGTTCCCGGGACCAGAGGGGAGATACGCAGTATTTT	CASSSRDQRGDTQYF
few	TRBJ2-1	15	TRBV20-1	-	TGCAGTGCTCCAAGGACCAAAGGCTCCTACAATGAGCAGTTCTTC	CSAPRTKGSYNEQFF
few	TRBJ2-7	14	TRBV20-1	-	TGCAGTGCTGGGACCCGGGCCGCTGACTACGAGCAGTACTTC	CSAGTRAADYEQYF
few	TRBJ2-5	12	TRBV20-1	-	TGCAGTGCCAGATCGGGGCAAGAGACCCAGTACTTC	CSARSGQETQYF
few	TRBJ1-1	14	TRBV10-3	-	TGTGCCATCAGTGAACAGGGAAGGAACACTGAAGCTTTCTTT	CAISEQGRNTEAFF
-	TRBJ2-2	15	TRBV9	TRBD1	TGTGCCAGCAGCTACGGACAGGGGATGGCCGGGGAGCTGTTTTTT	CASSYGQGMAGELFF
-	TRBJ2-1	12	TRBV25-1	-	TGTGCCAGCAGTGTTCTGGGGCATGAGCAGTTCTTC	CASSVLGHEQFF
-	TRBJ1-5	14	TRBV9	-	TGTGCCAGCAGCGCAAGGGAAGGGGTAGAGCCCCAGCATTTT	CASSAREGVEPQHF
-	TRBJ2-1	13	TRBV20-1	-	TGCAGTGCTGCCGGGAACCAATACAATGAGCAGTTCTTC	CSAAGNQYNEQFF
-	TRBJ1-2	18	TRBV12-5	-	TGTGCTAGTGGTTTGGGCCCGACTCCCTATGGGGGTCTCTATGGCTACACCTTC	CASGLGPTPYGGLYGYTF
many	TRBJ1-5	14	TRBV12-3/TRBV12-4	-	TGTGCCAGCAGTCAGACCGGGTGGGTAGGTCCCCAGCATTTT	CASSQTGWVGPQHF
many	TRBJ1-5	13	TRBV20-1	-	TGCAGTGCTAGAGCGGGCCCTCCAGCGCCCCAGCATTTT	CSARAGPPAPQHF
-	TRBJ1-2	13	TRBV3-1	-	TGTGCCAGCAGCCAACAGGGGCGAGGAGGCTACACCTTC	CASSQQGRGGYTF
few	TRBJ1-1	15	TRBV7-6	TRBD1	TGTGCCAGCAGTGTAGGAGGGGGCTCACGCACTGAAGCTTTCTTT	CASSVGGGSRTEAFF
few	TRBJ2-7	15	TRBV20-1	TRBD2	TGCAGTGCTACTCCCGCTAGCGGGAGGTACAACGAGCAGTACTTC	CSATPASGRYNEQYF
-	TRBJ1-5	15	TRBV6-2/TRBV6-3	-	TGTGCCAGCAGAGCGAGGACAGCTAGCAATCAGCCCCAGCATTTT	CASRARTASNQPQHF
few	TRBJ2-7	13	TRBV24-1	TRBD1	TGTGCCACCAGTGACAGGACAGGGGACGAGCAGTACTTC	CATSDRTGDEQYF